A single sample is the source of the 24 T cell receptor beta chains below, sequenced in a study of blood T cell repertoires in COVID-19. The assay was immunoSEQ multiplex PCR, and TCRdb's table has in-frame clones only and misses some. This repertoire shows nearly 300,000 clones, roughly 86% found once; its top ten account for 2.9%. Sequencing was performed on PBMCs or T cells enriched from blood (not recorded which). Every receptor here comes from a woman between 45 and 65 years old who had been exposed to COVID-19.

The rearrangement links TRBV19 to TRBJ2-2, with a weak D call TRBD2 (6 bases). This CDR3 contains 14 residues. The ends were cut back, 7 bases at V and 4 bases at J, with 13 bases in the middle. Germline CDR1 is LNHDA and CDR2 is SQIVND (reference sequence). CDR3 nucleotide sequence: TGTGCCAGTACTGGGACTCCGGGCACCGGGGAGCTGTTTTTT. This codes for CASTGTPGTGELFF.

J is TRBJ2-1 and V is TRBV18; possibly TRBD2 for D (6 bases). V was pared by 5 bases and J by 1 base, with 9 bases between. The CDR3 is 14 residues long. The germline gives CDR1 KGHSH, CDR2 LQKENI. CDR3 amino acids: CASSTGVSYNEQFF. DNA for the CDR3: TGTGCCAGCTCAACGGGGGTATCCTACAATGAGCAGTTCTTC.

In DNA, the CDR3 is TGCGCCAGCAGTGAAAATAAGGGAGAGGGTTCGGAGTTCTTC. Its translation: CASSENKGEGSEFF. The V gene is TRBV5-1, the J gene TRBJ2-1, with D possibly being TRBD2 (5 bases). Germline V gene data show CDR1 as SGHRS and CDR2 as YFSETQ. Trimming stripped 5 bases from V and 14 bases from J, with 23 bases between. The CDR3 covers 14 residues.

The CDR3 sequence: CASSYWDREYNEQFF. In nucleotides, the CDR3 is TGTGCCAGCAGCTATTGGGACAGGGAATACAATGAGCAGTTCTTC. The gene calls are TRBV5-6 and TRBJ2-1; 9 bases agree with TRBD1. The CDR3 is 15 amino acids. Germline CDR1 SGHDT, CDR2 YYEEEE. V lost 3 bases and J lost 4; bases outside the gene matches: 5.

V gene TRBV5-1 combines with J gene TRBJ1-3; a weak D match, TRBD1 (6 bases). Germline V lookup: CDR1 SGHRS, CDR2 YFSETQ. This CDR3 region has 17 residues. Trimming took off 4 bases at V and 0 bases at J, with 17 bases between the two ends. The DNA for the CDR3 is TGCGCCAGCAGCACGGGACATGAACTACTCTCTGGAAACACCATATATTTT. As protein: CASSTGHELLSGNTIYF. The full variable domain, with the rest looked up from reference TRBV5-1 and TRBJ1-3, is KAGVTQTPRYLIKTRGQQVTLSCSPISGHRSVSWYQQTPGQGLQFLFEYFSETQRNKGNFPGRFSGRQFSNSRSEMNVSTLELGDSALYLCASSTGHELLSGNTIYFGEGSWLTVV.

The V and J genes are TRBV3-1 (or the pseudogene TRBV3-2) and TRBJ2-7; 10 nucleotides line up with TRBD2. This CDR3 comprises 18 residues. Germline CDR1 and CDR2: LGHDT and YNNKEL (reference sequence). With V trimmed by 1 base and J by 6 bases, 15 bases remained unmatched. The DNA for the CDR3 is TGTGCCAGCAGCCAAGTACTACTTAGCGGGGGGCCCGACTCCGAGCAGTACTTC. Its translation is CASSQVLLSGGPDSEQYF.

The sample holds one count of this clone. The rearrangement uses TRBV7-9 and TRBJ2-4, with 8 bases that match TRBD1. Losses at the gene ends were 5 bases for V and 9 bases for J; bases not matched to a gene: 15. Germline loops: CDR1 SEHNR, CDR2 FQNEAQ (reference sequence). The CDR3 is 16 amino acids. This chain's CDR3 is CASSQDRVSALGIQYF. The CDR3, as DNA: TGTGCCAGCAGCCAGGACAGGGTTTCGGCCCTAGGCATTCAGTACTTC.

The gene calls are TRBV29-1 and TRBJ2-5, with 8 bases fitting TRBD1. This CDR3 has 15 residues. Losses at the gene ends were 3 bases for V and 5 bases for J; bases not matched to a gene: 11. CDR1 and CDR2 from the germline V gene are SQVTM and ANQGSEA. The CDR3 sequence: CSVDSSGGAGETQYF. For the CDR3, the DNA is TGCAGCGTTGATTCCTCAGGGGGCGCTGGGGAGACCCAGTACTTC.

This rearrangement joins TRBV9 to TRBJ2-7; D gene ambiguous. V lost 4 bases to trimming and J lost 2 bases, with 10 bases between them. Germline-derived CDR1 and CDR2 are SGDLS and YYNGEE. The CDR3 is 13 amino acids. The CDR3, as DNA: TGTGCCAGCAGCTCATCCTCTACCTACGAGCAGTACTTC. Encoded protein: CASSSSSTYEQYF.

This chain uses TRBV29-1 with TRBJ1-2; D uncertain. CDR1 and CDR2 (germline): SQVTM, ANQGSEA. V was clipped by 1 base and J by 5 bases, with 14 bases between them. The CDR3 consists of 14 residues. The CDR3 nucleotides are TGCAGCGTTGAAGGTTACGGCGGGCCATATGGCTACACCTTC. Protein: CSVEGYGGPYGYTF.

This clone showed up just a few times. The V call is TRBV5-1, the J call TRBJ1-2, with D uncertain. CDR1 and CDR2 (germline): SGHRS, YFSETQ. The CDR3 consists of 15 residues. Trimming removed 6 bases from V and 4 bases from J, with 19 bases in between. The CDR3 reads CASTPMGGGPYGYTF. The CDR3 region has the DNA TGCGCCAGCACCCCGATGGGAGGAGGCCCCTATGGCTACACCTTC.

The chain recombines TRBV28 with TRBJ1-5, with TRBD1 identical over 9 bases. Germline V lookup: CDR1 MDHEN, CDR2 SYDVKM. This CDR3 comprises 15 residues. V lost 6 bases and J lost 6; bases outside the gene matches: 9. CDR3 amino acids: CASSLTGGGGQPQHF. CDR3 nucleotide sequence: TGTGCCAGCAGCCTGACAGGGGGTGGAGGTCAGCCCCAGCATTTT.

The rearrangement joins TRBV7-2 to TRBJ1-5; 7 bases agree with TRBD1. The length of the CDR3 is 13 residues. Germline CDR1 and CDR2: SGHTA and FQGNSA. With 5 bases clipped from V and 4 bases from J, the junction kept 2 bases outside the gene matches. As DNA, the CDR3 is TGTGCCAGCAGCCAGGACAGGAATCAGCCCCAGCATTTT. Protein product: CASSQDRNQPQHF.

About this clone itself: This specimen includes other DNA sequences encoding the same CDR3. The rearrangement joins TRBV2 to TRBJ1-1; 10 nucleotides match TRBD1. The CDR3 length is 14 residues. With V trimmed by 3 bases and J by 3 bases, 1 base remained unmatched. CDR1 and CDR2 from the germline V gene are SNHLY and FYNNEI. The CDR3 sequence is CASSEDRGYTEAFF. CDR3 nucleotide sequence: TGTGCCAGCAGTGAGGACAGGGGGTACACTGAAGCTTTCTTT.

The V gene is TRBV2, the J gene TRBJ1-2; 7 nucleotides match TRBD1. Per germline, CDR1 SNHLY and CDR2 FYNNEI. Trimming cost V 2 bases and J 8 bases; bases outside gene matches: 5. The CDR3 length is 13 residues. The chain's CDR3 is CASSERQGRGYTF. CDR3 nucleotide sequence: TGTGCCAGCAGTGAAAGACAGGGAAGAGGCTACACCTTC.

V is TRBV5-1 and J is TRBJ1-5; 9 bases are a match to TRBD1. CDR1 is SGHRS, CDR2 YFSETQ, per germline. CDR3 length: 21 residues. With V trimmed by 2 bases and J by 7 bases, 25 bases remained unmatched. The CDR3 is CASSLVRWDRDKEGGRQPQHF. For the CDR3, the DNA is TGCGCCAGCAGCTTAGTCAGGTGGGACAGGGACAAAGAAGGGGGCAGGCAGCCCCAGCATTTT.

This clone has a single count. CDR3 sequence (DNA): TGTGCCAGCAGTCTCACGGAAGAGACCCAGTACTTC. It encodes CASSLTEETQYF. The V and J genes are TRBV28 and TRBJ2-5; D is uncertain. Trimming took off 5 bases at V and 3 bases at J, with 7 bases between the two ends. Germline assignment: CDR1 MDHEN and CDR2 SYDVKM. There are 12 residues in the CDR3.

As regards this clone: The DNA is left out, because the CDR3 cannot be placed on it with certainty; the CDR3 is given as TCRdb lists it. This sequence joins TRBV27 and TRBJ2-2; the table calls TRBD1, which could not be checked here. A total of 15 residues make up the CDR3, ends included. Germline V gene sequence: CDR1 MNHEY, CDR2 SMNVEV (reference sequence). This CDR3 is CASSSSTRGGGELFF.

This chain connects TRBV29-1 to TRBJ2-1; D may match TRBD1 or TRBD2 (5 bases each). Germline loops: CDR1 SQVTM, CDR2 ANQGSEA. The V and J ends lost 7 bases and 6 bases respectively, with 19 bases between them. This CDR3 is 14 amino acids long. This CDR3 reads CSAGQGNVRNEQFF. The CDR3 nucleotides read TGCAGCGCGGGGCAGGGAAATGTACGCAATGAGCAGTTCTTC.

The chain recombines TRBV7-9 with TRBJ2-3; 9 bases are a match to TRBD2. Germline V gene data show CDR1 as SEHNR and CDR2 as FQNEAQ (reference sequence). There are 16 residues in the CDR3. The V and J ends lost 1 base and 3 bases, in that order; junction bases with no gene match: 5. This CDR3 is CASSLGPSGNTDTQYF. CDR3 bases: TGTGCCAGCAGCTTAGGGCCTAGCGGGAATACAGATACGCAGTATTTT.

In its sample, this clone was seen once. The CDR3 DNA is TGTGCCAGCAGCCCAGGTTTGACAGGGGTGAGCTCCTACGAGCAGTACTTC. This gives the protein CASSPGLTGVSSYEQYF. J is TRBJ2-7 and V is TRBV5-6; 8 positions match TRBD1. Trimming cost V 4 bases and J 0 bases; bases outside gene matches: 12. The CDR3 consists of 17 residues. Germline CDR1 SGHDT, CDR2 YYEEEE. The full variable domain, with the rest looked up from reference TRBV5-6 and TRBJ2-7, is DAGVTQSPTHLIKTRGQQVTLRCSPKSGHDTVSWYQQALGQGPQFIFQYYEEEERQRGNFPDRFSGHQFPNYSSELNVNALLLGDSALYLCASSPGLTGVSSYEQYFGPGTRLTVT.

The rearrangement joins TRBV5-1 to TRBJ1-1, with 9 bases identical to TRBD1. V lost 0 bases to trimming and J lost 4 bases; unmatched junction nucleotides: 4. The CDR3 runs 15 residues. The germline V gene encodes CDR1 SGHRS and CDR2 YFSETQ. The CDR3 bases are TGCGCCAGCAGCTTGGTTGGGACAGGGAGCACTGAAGCTTTCTTT. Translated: CASSLVGTGSTEAFF. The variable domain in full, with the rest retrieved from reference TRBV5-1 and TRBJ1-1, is KAGVTQTPRYLIKTRGQQVTLSCSPISGHRSVSWYQQTPGQGLQFLFEYFSETQRNKGNFPGRFSGRQFSNSRSEMNVSTLELGDSALYLCASSLVGTGSTEAFFGQGTRLTVV.

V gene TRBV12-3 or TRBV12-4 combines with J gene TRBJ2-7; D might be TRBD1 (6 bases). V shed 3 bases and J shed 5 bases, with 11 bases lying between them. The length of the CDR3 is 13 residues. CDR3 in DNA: TGTGCCAGCAGTTTCTGGGACAATCACGAGCAGTACTTC. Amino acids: CASSFWDNHEQYF.

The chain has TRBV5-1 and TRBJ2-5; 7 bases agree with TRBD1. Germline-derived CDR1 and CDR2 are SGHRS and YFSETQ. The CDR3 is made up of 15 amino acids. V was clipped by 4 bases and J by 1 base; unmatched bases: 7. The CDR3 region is CASSPGQHLQETQYF. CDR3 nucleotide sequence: TGCGCCAGCAGCCCGGGACAGCACCTCCAAGAGACCCAGTACTTC.